The T cell receptor (beta chain) described here comes from a study of T-cell reconstitution after alpha-beta-depleted transplantation in children (dated by TCRdb to the mid-2010s). Background for the entire study: Using TCR repertoire profiling, the study quantitatively followed how T-cell immune reconstitution unfolded in children after TCRalphabeta/CD19-depleted allogeneic hematopoietic cell transplantation. What the work shows at the level of the full study, not this receptor alone: About two months after transplant, the apparently early recovery of alphabetaT-cell counts reportedly depended on just several hundred clones that had expanded rapidly and came from non-depleted graft cells. Over subsequent months, a decline in hyperexpanded clone frequencies was noted, and after one year, T-cell counts and TCRbeta diversity were mostly ascribed to newly produced T cells. In some patients, high TCRbeta diversity at day 60 was attributed to recipient T cells and intrathymic progenitors that had survived conditioning.

The CDR3, from cysteine to phenylalanine, totals 15 residues. The entry retains the CDR3 DNA only, 45 bases that are in frame from base 1. Trimming removed 0 bases from V and 5 bases from J, leaving 12 bases between the germline ends. Looking up the germline V gene yields CDR1 MGHDK and CDR2 SYGVNS. Reading the label with the study, this specimen's treatment or condition is: allogeneic hematopoietic cell transplantation with graft depleted of TCRalphabeta T cells and CD19 B cells. TCRalphabeta/CD19-depleted allogeneic hematopoietic cell grafts were given to the transplant recipients, all of whom were children. This clonotype appeared a few times. No cognate antigen has been identified for it. The sample holds no much larger clone one base away, and base qualities are not on file. The receptor library was made with PCR. The data were produced on an Illumina HiSeq 2500. Molecular barcoding was employed in the preparation of TCR libraries, with unique molecular identifiers being used to normalize TCRbeta repertoire quantification. The public sequencing data were trimmed at Q25 with fastp and processed into clonotypes with MiXCR by TCRdb, which kept only in-frame beta chains. Rows with one shared CDR3 protein collapse into an entry with the most common genes and DNA. In this sample the table shows around 960,000 distinct CDR3 sequences, about 30% of which occur a single time. Approximately 30% of the sample lies in the top ten.

The V and J segments used are TRBV25-1 and TRBJ2-3; the D region possibly corresponds to TRBD2 (6 bases align). The specimen was PBMCs, mostly from graft donor cells, collected 360 days after TCRalphabeta/CD19-depleted stem cell transplant. The TCR originated in a boy in the first two years of life who had a stem cell transplant for SCID, so the T cells may come from the graft donor. The DNA sequence is given as TGTGCCAGCAGTGAATACGGGGGTGGAAAAGATACGCAGTATTTT. Translated, it gives CASSEYGGGKDTQYF.